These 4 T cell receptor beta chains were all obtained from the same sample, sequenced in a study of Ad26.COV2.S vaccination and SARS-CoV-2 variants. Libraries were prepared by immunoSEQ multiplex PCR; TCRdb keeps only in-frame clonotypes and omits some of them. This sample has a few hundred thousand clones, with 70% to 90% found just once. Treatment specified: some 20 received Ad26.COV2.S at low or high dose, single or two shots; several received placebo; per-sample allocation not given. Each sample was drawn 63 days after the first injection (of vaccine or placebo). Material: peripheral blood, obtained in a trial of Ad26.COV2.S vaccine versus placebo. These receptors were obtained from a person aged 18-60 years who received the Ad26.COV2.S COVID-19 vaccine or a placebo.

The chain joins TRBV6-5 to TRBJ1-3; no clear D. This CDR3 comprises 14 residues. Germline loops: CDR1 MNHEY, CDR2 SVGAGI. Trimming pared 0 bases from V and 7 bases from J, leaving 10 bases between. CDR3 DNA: TGTGCCAGCAGTTACTCCCTGGTGGGGAACACCATATATTTT. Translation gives CASSYSLVGNTIYF.

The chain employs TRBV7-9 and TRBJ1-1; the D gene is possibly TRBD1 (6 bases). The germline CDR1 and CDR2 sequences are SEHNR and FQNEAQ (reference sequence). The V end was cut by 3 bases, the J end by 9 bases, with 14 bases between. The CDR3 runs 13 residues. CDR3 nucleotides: TGTGCCAGCAGCTTTCTACAGGGAAATAAAGCTTTCTTT. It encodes CASSFLQGNKAFF.

The CDR3 DNA reads TGCGCCAGCAGCTTCGGGACTAGCGGGTGGCGAGGGTTTGAGCAGTTCTTC. Its protein product is CASSFGTSGWRGFEQFF. The chain uses TRBV5-1 and TRBJ2-1; 12 nucleotides match TRBD2. Germline lookup yields CDR1 SGHRS and CDR2 YFSETQ. Trimming cost V 2 bases and J 9 bases; bases outside gene matches: 12. The CDR3 runs to 17 residues.

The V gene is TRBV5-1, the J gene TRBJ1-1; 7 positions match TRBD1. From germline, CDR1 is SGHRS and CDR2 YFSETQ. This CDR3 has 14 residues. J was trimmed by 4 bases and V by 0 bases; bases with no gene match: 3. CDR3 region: CASSLGGTVTEAFF. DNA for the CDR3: TGCGCCAGCAGCTTGGGCGGGACAGTCACTGAAGCTTTCTTT.